This T cell receptor (beta chain) derives from a study of blood T cells in healthy people across ages. PCR was performed a second time for about 6 to 11 cycles using a sample-barcoded 5' primer and a J-beta primer mix. Using its own MiXCR run on the 5' RACE reads, TCRdb lists one record per CDR3 protein. The data show about 400,000 distinct CDR3 sequences, roughly half seen once. In the case of this clonotype: Its antigen is undetermined.

CDR1 and CDR2 (germline): DFQATT, SNEGSKA (reference sequence). CDR3 length: 13 amino acids. Findings of the study overall: Compared with aged donors, long-lived donors showed fewer expanded clones, suggesting selection. Reliance upon unsorted PBMCs precluded definitive naive versus antigen-experienced comparison.

The study drew donors from healthy Caucasian individuals in Russia aged roughly 6 to 100. Extraction of total RNA produced a minimum of 5 micrograms from each sample. The receptor was isolated from a man aged 55 to 69 in good health. The sample taken for sequencing was blood. V is TRBV20-1 and J is TRBJ2-4; D perhaps matches TRBD2 (6 bases). The DNA end is more similar to TRBJ2-7, so the J call may be wrong. CDR3 loop: CSAPREHTYEQYF. In DNA, the CDR3 is TGCAGTGCTCCCCGGGAGCATACCTACGAGCAGTACTTC.